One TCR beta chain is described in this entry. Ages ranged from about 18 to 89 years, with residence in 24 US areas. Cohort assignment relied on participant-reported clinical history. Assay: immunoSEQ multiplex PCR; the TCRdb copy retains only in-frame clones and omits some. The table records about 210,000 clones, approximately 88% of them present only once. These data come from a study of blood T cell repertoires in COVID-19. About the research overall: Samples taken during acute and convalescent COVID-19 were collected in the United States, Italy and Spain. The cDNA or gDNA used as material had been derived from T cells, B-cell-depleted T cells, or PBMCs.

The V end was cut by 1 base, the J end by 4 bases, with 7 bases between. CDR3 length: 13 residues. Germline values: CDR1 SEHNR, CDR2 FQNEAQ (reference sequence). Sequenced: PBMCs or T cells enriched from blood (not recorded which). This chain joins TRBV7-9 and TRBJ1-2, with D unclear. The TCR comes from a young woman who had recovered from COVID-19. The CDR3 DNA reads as TGTGCCAGCAGCTTAGTAGAGAGCTATGGCTACACCTTC. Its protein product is CASSLVESYGYTF.